The 12 T cell receptor beta chains below all came from one sample that was sequenced in a study of metastatic and nonmetastatic thyroid tumors. Ahead of thyroid surgery, no patient had received treatment of any kind. MiXCR was used by TCRdb to re-call the PCR reads. The sample consists of approximately 90,000 clones, 12% of them appearing once. What was sequenced was blood. The receptors come from a female donor with papillary thyroid cancer or a benign thyroid nodule (not recorded which). Some clones in this sample may be carry-over from other donors' samples.

The table lists this clone with many counts. The chain combines TRBV6-1 with TRBJ2-2, with D possibly matching TRBD1 (5 bases). Germline V lookup: CDR1 MNHNS, CDR2 SASEGT. The CDR3 loop spans 15 amino acids. The ends were cut back, 1 base at V and 12 bases at J, with 18 bases in the middle. The DNA of the CDR3 is TGTGCCAGCAGTGAAGGACAGTTCGGTCCCTGGAAGCTGTTTTTT. This gives the protein CASSEGQFGPWKLFF.

The genes are TRBV9 and TRBJ1-2; 7 positions agree with TRBD1. From germline, CDR1 is SGDLS and CDR2 YYNGEE. J gave up 6 bases and V 3 bases, and 8 bases lay outside the gene matches. The CDR3 loop spans 14 amino acids. CDR3 residues: CASSARGRGDGYTF. CDR3 nucleotide sequence: TGTGCCAGCAGCGCGAGGGGCAGGGGGGATGGCTACACCTTC.

Turning to this clone: Given a much more abundant clone one base away, this may be a read error. The chain has TRBV29-1 and TRBJ2-7; D is perhaps TRBD1 (6 bases). Germline V gene lookup returns CDR1 SQVTM and CDR2 ANQGSEA. The CDR3 is made up of 12 amino acids. V gave up 2 bases and J gave up 6 bases, with 11 bases separating them. For the CDR3, the DNA is TGCAGCGTTGAAACAGGGCAGGGCGAGCAGTACTTC. It specifies CSVETGQGEQYF.

In this sample, this clone turned up many times. The chain links TRBV5-1 to TRBJ2-7; 11 nucleotides match TRBD1. The germline CDR1 and CDR2 sequences are SGHRS and YFSETQ. CDR3 length: 17 amino acids. V gave up 0 bases and J gave up 5 bases; unmatched junction bases: 10. This CDR3 reads CASSLDGGTGGRDEQYF. DNA of the CDR3: TGCGCCAGCAGCTTGGACGGGGGGACAGGGGGTCGGGACGAGCAGTACTTC.

This clone was observed at least ten times. The J gene is TRBJ1-2, the V gene TRBV3-1, with 9 positions matching TRBD1. Per the germline V gene, CDR1 is LGHDT and CDR2 is YNNKEL (reference sequence). The CDR3 contains 15 residues. The ends lost 1 base at V and 5 bases at J; junction bases unmatched: 5. CDR3 DNA sequence: TGTGCCAGCAGCCAAGGCGGGACAGGGAAGTATGGCTACACCTTC. Translated, it gives CASSQGGTGKYGYTF.

Ten or more counts support this clone. The chain is built from TRBV19 and TRBJ1-6, with TRBD1 as a possible D gene (5 bases). Trimming took 2 bases from V and 5 from J, leaving 7 bases between them. The CDR3 is 14 residues long. In germline, CDR1 is LNHDA, CDR2 SQIVND (reference sequence). The CDR3 nucleotides read TGTGCCAGTAGTATAAGGGGCCATAATTCACCCCTCCACTTT. Translation gives CASSIRGHNSPLHF. Combining the CDR3 with reference TRBV19 and TRBJ1-6 gives the whole variable domain DGGITQSPKYLFRKEGQNVTLSCEQNLNHDAMYWYRQDPGQGLRLIYYSQIVNDFQKGDIAEGYSVSREKKESFPLTVTSAQKNPTAFYLCASSIRGHNSPLHFGNGTRLTVT.

This clone occurred many times. This rearrangement joins TRBV28 to TRBJ2-5; D gene ambiguous. V was trimmed by 1 base and J by 5 bases, leaving 8 bases between them. The CDR3 sequence is 13 residues long. Germline-derived CDR1 and CDR2 are MDHEN and SYDVKM. CDR3 sequence reads: CASSLLVFETQYF. The CDR3 DNA follows: TGTGCCAGCAGTTTATTGGTATTCGAGACCCAGTACTTC.

This clone was detected ten times or more. The chain combines TRBV20-1 with TRBJ2-7; TRBD2 agrees at 14 bases. This CDR3 is 14 amino acids long. J lost 9 bases, V lost 5 bases, and 9 bases had no gene match. The germline V gene encodes CDR1 DFQATT and CDR2 SNEGSKA (reference sequence). This CDR3 is CSAVPGLAGVRQYF. The CDR3 nucleotides read TGCAGTGCTGTACCGGGACTAGCGGGAGTGAGGCAGTACTTC.

As to this clone: This CDR3 fails to terminate in the conserved phenylalanine or tryptophan, so it likely reflects a read error. The chain links TRBV7-8 to TRBJ2-7; 9 nucleotides agree with TRBD2. The V gene's germline CDR1 is SGHVS and CDR2 FQNEAQ. The CDR3 loop spans 16 amino acids. After removal of 11 bases from V and 0 bases from J, the junction contained 14 bases not matched to a gene. CDR3 nucleotides: TGTGCCCCAGCTATGGCGGGGGGGCACCTCTCCTACGAGCAGTACTTG. Its protein product is CAPAMAGGHLSYEQYL.

This clone was seen repeatedly, ten times or more. V is TRBV12-3 or TRBV12-4 and J is TRBJ1-1, with 7 bases that match TRBD1. The CDR3 is 14 residues long. J was trimmed by 4 bases and V by 6 bases; bases with no gene match: 8. CDR3 in amino acids: CASRRDRGGTEAFF. The CDR3, as DNA: TGTGCCAGCAGGCGGGACAGAGGGGGCACTGAAGCTTTCTTT.

This clone was picked up many times. This may come from a read error, since a much larger clone is one base off. Other DNA sequences from this sample encode an identical CDR3 as well. The chain recombines TRBV5-1 with TRBJ2-1; 11 positions match TRBD2. The J segment lost 10 bases and the V segment lost 1 base, leaving 13 bases of the junction unmatched. Germline CDR1 SGHRS, CDR2 YFSETQ. The CDR3 consists of 17 residues. CDR3 sequence reads: CASSLLPGLAVGDEQFF. The CDR3 DNA is TGCGCCAGCAGCTTGCTCCCGGGACTAGCGGTAGGGGACGAGCAGTTCTTC.

This clone was found many times. This may be a read error: a much more frequent sequence differs by one nucleotide. The V gene is TRBV6-1, the J gene TRBJ2-7; TRBD1 is a possible D gene (6 bases). There are 14 residues in the CDR3. V was cut by 7 bases and J by 4 bases, with 17 bases left in between. Germline-derived CDR1 and CDR2 are MNHNS and SASEGT. CDR3 amino acids: CASIPTGGLYEQYF. CDR3 DNA: TGTGCCAGCATCCCGACAGGTGGTCTTTACGAGCAGTACTTC.